The 26 T cell receptor beta chains below all came from one sample that was sequenced in a study of T cells in Graves' hyperthyroidism and ophthalmopathy. It was RNA transcripts that yielded the amplified TCR beta CDR3 regions. During a first-round RT-PCR of the TCR CDR3, the HTBI primer set was used. Each CDR3 protein gets one entry after TCRdb re-called the multiplex PCR reads with MiXCR. The table lists 300,000 to 400,000 distinct CDR3 sequences, about 12% of them singletons. Input material: blood. These receptors all stem from a woman in her late teens or twenties with Graves' hyperthyroidism.

This clonotype was picked up a small number of times. This chain links TRBV3-1 with TRBJ1-3, with D possibly TRBD1 on 5 matching bases. V lost 4 bases to trimming and J lost 0 bases, with 19 bases between them. The CDR3 is 18 residues long. Germline-derived CDR1 and CDR2 are LGHDT and YNNKEL (reference sequence). The CDR3 spells CASSRDPGPRSSGNTIYF. The CDR3 DNA reads as TGTGCCAGCAGCCGGGACCCGGGACCGCGTAGCTCTGGAAACACCATATATTTT.

CDR3 sequence (DNA): TGTGCCAGCTCACCCTTCGCCTCCCTGGGTGGGACAGGGACCCAGTACTTC. It yields the protein CASSPFASLGGTGTQYF. V and J are TRBV18 and TRBJ2-5; 8 nucleotides agree with TRBD1. The CDR3 runs to 17 residues. Germline-derived CDR1 and CDR2 are KGHSH and LQKENI. J gave up 7 bases and V 3 bases, and 16 bases lay outside the gene matches.

V gene TRBV27 combines with J gene TRBJ2-5; TRBD1 matches at 11 bases. Germline assignment: CDR1 MNHEY and CDR2 SMNVEV (reference sequence). J was trimmed by 1 base and V by 2 bases; bases with no gene match: 0. The CDR3 sequence is 15 residues long. In nucleotides, the CDR3 is TGTGCCAGCAGTTTAGGGACAGGGGGCCAAGAGACCCAGTACTTC. The encoded protein is CASSLGTGGQETQYF.

V gene TRBV6-6 combines with J gene TRBJ2-5, with D possibly matching TRBD2 (5 bases). The CDR3 loop spans 13 amino acids. The germline V gene encodes CDR1 MNHNY and CDR2 SVGAGI (reference sequence). The ends were cut back, 0 bases at V and 7 bases at J, with 9 bases in the middle. The CDR3 coding sequence is TGTGCCAGCAGTTACTCTAGCGAGAGGACCCAGTACTTC. It translates to CASSYSSERTQYF.

The chain is built from TRBV5-6 and TRBJ2-5, with TRBD2 matching over 8 bases. After removal of 0 bases from V and 2 bases from J, the junction contained 6 bases not matched to a gene. Germline loops: CDR1 SGHDT, CDR2 YYEEEE. The CDR3 sequence is 16 residues long. CDR3 sequence reads: CASSLGLARQQETQYF. The CDR3 bases are TGTGCCAGCAGCTTGGGACTAGCGCGCCAACAAGAGACCCAGTACTTC.

There are many counts of this clonotype. The gene calls are TRBV7-9 and TRBJ1-1; 9 nucleotides line up with TRBD1. The CDR3 sequence is 15 residues long. Germline lookup yields CDR1 SEHNR and CDR2 FQNEAQ (reference sequence). V shed 3 bases, J shed 4 bases, and the junction held 6 bases outside the gene matches. The CDR3 DNA sequence: TGTGCCAGCAGCTTGCGGACAGGGGAAGCCACTGAAGCTTTCTTT. The encoded protein is CASSLRTGEATEAFF.

This clonotype has ten or more counts. The rearrangement joins TRBV11-2 to TRBJ2-2; a weak D match, TRBD1 (6 bases). The CDR3 is 17 residues long. Trimming removed 5 bases at V and 4 bases at J, with 20 bases between. The germline gives CDR1 SGHAT, CDR2 FQNNGV. The CDR3 here is CASSLPGQGTLTGELFF. The CDR3 DNA sequence: TGTGCCAGCAGCCTCCCCGGGCAGGGGACCCTCACCGGGGAGCTGTTTTTT.

This clonotype was observed many times. The V call is TRBV5-1, the J call TRBJ2-2; D not resolved. CDR1 and CDR2 (germline): SGHRS, YFSETQ. Trimming removed 3 bases from V and 1 base from J, with 16 bases in between. This CDR3 comprises 17 residues. The CDR3 nucleotides read TGCGCCAGCAGCTCCAAAGGCCTTTCTAGGAACACCGGGGAGCTGTTTTTT. Translating it yields CASSSKGLSRNTGELFF.

This clonotype was recorded at least ten times. The chain links TRBV12-3 or TRBV12-4 to TRBJ2-5; D may be TRBD1 or TRBD2 (5 bases each). With 6 bases removed from V and 1 base from J, the gap between germline ends came to 9 bases. The length of the CDR3 is 13 residues. CDR3 sequence: CASSRDGQETQYF. CDR3 nucleotides: TGTGCCAGCAGCCGGGACGGCCAAGAGACCCAGTACTTC.

The chain links TRBV20-1 to TRBJ2-7; TRBD2 aligns across 7 bases. V lost 2 bases to trimming and J lost 3 bases; unmatched junction nucleotides: 7. The CDR3 is 14 residues long. Germline CDR1 is DFQATT and CDR2 is SNEGSKA (reference sequence). The CDR3 region has the DNA TGCAGTGCTAGACGGGGCGGGAGCAGCTACGAGCAGTACTTC. It yields the protein CSARRGGSSYEQYF.

CDR3 coding DNA: TGTGCCAGCAGCCCACCCGTCCCGGGACAGGGGTCGGATAAGTTCTTC. Its protein is CASSPPVPGQGSDKFF. The chain employs TRBV7-9 and TRBJ2-1; 10 bases fit TRBD1. V was clipped by 5 bases and J by 14 bases; unmatched bases: 18. CDR1 is SEHNR and CDR2 is FQNEAQ in the germline V gene (reference sequence). The CDR3 covers 16 residues.

Points on this clonotype: A much larger clone differs from this one at a single base, so this may be a read error. The chain employs TRBV20-1 and TRBJ2-1; tentative D call: TRBD2 (7 bases). Germline CDR1 is DFQATT and CDR2 is SNEGSKA (reference sequence). V was trimmed by 6 bases and J by 3 bases, leaving 18 bases between them. The CDR3 has 15 amino acids. The DNA for the CDR3 is TGCAGTGCCACAAGCGAGGGGGGGGGCTACAATGAGCAGTTCTTC. Translated: CSATSEGGGYNEQFF.

This clonotype was seen at least ten times. The CDR3 protein is CASSVGLAGGNEQFF. CDR3 nucleotides: TGTGCCAGCAGCGTCGGACTAGCGGGAGGTAATGAGCAGTTCTTC. V is TRBV9 and J is TRBJ2-1, with 14 bases identical to TRBD2. V was pared by 2 bases and J by 7 bases, with 2 bases of the junction left unmatched. The CDR3 length is 15 residues. Germline V gene sequence: CDR1 SGDLS, CDR2 YYNGEE.

This clonotype was recorded at least ten times. The rearrangement links TRBV12-3 or TRBV12-4 to TRBJ2-3; 7 bases agree with TRBD2. Trimming removed 3 bases from V and 2 bases from J; junction bases left unmatched: 8. This CDR3 contains 16 residues. The CDR3 DNA is TGTGCCAGCAGTTTCGGTTCCGGGACTAACACAGATACGCAGTATTTT. This gives the protein CASSFGSGTNTDTQYF.

The chain joins TRBV7-9 to TRBJ2-1; no clear D. The CDR3 has 15 residues. The germline V gene encodes CDR1 SEHNR and CDR2 FQNEAQ (reference sequence). V lost 1 base to trimming and J lost 6 bases, with 13 bases between them. This chain's CDR3 is CASSLVGWTANEQFF. The CDR3 DNA sequence: TGTGCCAGCAGCTTAGTAGGGTGGACGGCCAATGAGCAGTTCTTC.

This clonotype was seen repeatedly, ten times or more. V usage is TRBV12-3 or TRBV12-4 and J usage is TRBJ1-3; 7 nucleotides align to TRBD1. V shed 10 bases and J 2 bases; nucleotides not matched to a gene: 11. CDR3 length: 15 amino acids. The CDR3 region is CATNPRQGAGNTIYF. For the CDR3, the DNA is TGTGCCACCAACCCCAGGCAGGGGGCTGGAAACACCATATATTTT.

The CDR3 is CASKPGIRYGYTF. The CDR3 coding sequence is TGTGCCAGCAAGCCCGGGATTCGTTATGGCTACACCTTC. The chain uses TRBV19 and TRBJ1-2; D call uncertain. Germline CDR1 and CDR2: LNHDA and SQIVND (reference sequence). The CDR3 extends over 13 amino acids. V dropped 9 bases and J dropped 5 bases, with 16 bases sitting between them. Supplemented by reference TRBV19 and TRBJ1-2, the full variable domain reads DGGITQSPKYLFRKEGQNVTLSCEQNLNHDAMYWYRQDPGQGLRLIYYSQIVNDFQKGDIAEGYSVSREKKESFPLTVTSAQKNPTAFYLCASKPGIRYGYTFGSGTRLTVV.

Many counts were recorded for this clonotype. The chain joins TRBV12-3 or TRBV12-4 to TRBJ2-3, with 10 bases lining up with TRBD1. This CDR3 is built from 17 residues. Losses at the gene ends were 5 bases for V and 0 bases for J; bases not matched to a gene: 8. CDR3 DNA: TGTGCCAGCAGTCGGACAGGGGGGATTTCTAGCACAGATACGCAGTATTTT. It is translated as CASSRTGGISSTDTQYF.

This clonotype came up a few times. The genes are TRBV13 and TRBJ1-4; TRBD1 matches 7 bases. The V gene's germline CDR1 is PRHDT and CDR2 FYEKMQ (reference sequence). The CDR3 runs 16 residues. V was clipped by 1 base and J by 4 bases; unmatched bases: 6. CDR3 sequence reads: CASSLAWRQGNEKLFF. Written as DNA, the CDR3 is TGTGCCAGCAGCTTAGCTTGGAGACAGGGTAATGAAAAACTGTTTTTT.

This clonotype was recorded many times. The chain has TRBV12-3 or TRBV12-4 and TRBJ2-1; tentative D call: TRBD2 (5 bases). Trimming took off 4 bases at V and 3 bases at J, with 13 bases between the two ends. The CDR3 extends over 15 amino acids. The CDR3 coding sequence is TGTGCCAGCAGTTCCCCTGGCGGACTCTACAATGAGCAGTTCTTC. Translation gives CASSSPGGLYNEQFF.

This clonotype was counted at least ten times. The gene calls are TRBV20-1 and TRBJ1-1; weak D call: TRBD1 (5 bases). V was clipped by 0 bases and J by 7 bases, with 18 bases between them. This CDR3 has 15 residues. CDR1 is DFQATT and CDR2 is SNEGSKA in the germline V gene (reference sequence). CDR3 sequence reads: CSARDPLQGDGEAFF. The CDR3 coding sequence is TGCAGTGCTAGAGATCCCTTGCAGGGCGATGGTGAAGCTTTCTTT.

This clonotype was seen at least ten times. The chain combines TRBV6-1 with TRBJ2-3; D is perhaps TRBD2 (6 bases). Trimming removed 8 bases at V and 4 bases at J, with 22 bases between. Germline V gene data show CDR1 as MNHNS and CDR2 as SASEGT. CDR3 length: 16 residues. CDR3 bases: TGTGCCAGCGCACGAGTGGCGGGAAGTAGGGCAGATACGCAGTATTTT. It encodes CASARVAGSRADTQYF.

This chain connects TRBV7-2 to TRBJ2-5; 7 nucleotides align to TRBD1. Germline V gene data show CDR1 as SGHTA and CDR2 as FQGNSA. The CDR3 has 16 amino acids. V was clipped by 5 bases and J by 5 bases; unmatched bases: 14. CDR3 nucleotides: TGTGCCAGCAGCCGAGAATGGACAGGCAGCCAGGAGACCCAGTACTTC. Amino acid sequence: CASSREWTGSQETQYF.

This clonotype was counted a few times. This chain uses TRBV4-1 with TRBJ1-1; possibly TRBD1 for D (5 bases). The CDR3 runs 15 residues. Germline-derived CDR1 and CDR2 are MGHRA and YSYEKL. The ends were cut back, 1 base at V and 3 bases at J, with 12 bases in the middle. The CDR3 coding sequence is TGCGCCAGCAGCCAAGGGGGCAGGTCCTACACTGAAGCTTTCTTT. It is translated as CASSQGGRSYTEAFF.

This clonotype occurred many times. This chain connects TRBV28 to TRBJ1-2; unclear D gene. Trimming took off 5 bases at V and 8 bases at J, with 12 bases between the two ends. This CDR3 comprises 12 residues. The germline gives CDR1 MDHEN, CDR2 SYDVKM. CDR3 nucleotides: TGTGCCAGCAGTCCCTCGATGAAGGGCTACACCTTC. Protein product: CASSPSMKGYTF.

This clonotype was seen many times. The chain employs TRBV20-1 and TRBJ2-5; D may be TRBD1 (6 bases). CDR1 is DFQATT, CDR2 SNEGSKA, per germline (reference sequence). The CDR3 sequence is 14 residues long. V was clipped by 1 base and J by 0 bases, with 9 bases between them. CDR3 region: CSARVGGNQETQYF. Written as DNA, the CDR3 is TGCAGTGCTAGAGTAGGGGGAAACCAAGAGACCCAGTACTTC.